Following are 14 T cell receptor beta chains from one sample sequenced in a study of T cells in Graves' hyperthyroidism and ophthalmopathy. RNA transcripts yielded amplified TCR beta CDR3 regions. HTBI primers were employed in a first-round RT-PCR of the TCR CDR3. TCRdb used MiXCR to reprocess the multiplex PCR reads, holding one entry per CDR3 protein. Of 450,000 to 700,000 distinct CDR3 sequences detected, under 60% appear once; the ten largest clones hold roughly 20%. Material for sequencing was peripheral blood or thyroid tissue (not recorded which). Every receptor here comes from an adult woman with Graves' disease, either hyperthyroidism or ophthalmopathy (not recorded which).

Ten or more counts support this clonotype. The genes are TRBV6-6 and TRBJ1-1; the D is unclear. V was cut by 8 bases and J by 7 bases, with 11 bases left in between. Germline loops: CDR1 MNHNY, CDR2 SVGAGI (reference sequence). There are 11 residues in the CDR3. CDR3 residues: CASGRRGEAFF. The CDR3 DNA sequence: TGTGCCAGCGGGAGGCGCGGTGAAGCTTTCTTT.

This clonotype has a count of ten or more. This chain connects TRBV5-1 to TRBJ1-2, with D perhaps matching TRBD1 (6 bases). This CDR3 is built from 15 residues. V was trimmed by 7 bases and J by 4 bases, leaving 20 bases between them. Germline CDR1 and CDR2: SGHRS and YFSETQ. The CDR3 DNA is TGCGCCAGCTCGAACCCACAGGGATCTGGCTATGGCTACACCTTC. Its translation: CASSNPQGSGYGYTF. Complete variable domain (other parts from reference TRBV5-1 and TRBJ1-2): KAGVTQTPRYLIKTRGQQVTLSCSPISGHRSVSWYQQTPGQGLQFLFEYFSETQRNKGNFPGRFSGRQFSNSRSEMNVSTLELGDSALYLCASSNPQGSGYGYTFGSGTRLTVV.

This clonotype has a count of ten or more. The CDR3 sequence: CANLRGGELFF. Written as DNA, the CDR3 is TGTGCCAACCTCAGGGGTGGGGAGCTGTTTTTT. The chain is built from TRBV7-8 and TRBJ2-2, with a weak D call TRBD1 (6 bases). The CDR3 length is 11 residues. Trimming cost V 10 bases and J 8 bases, with 11 bases left between them. Germline V gene sequence: CDR1 SGHVS, CDR2 FQNEAQ.

CDR3 in amino acids: CASSPAGVLPYEQYF. The CDR3 DNA reads as TGTGCCAGCAGTCCTGCAGGGGTCCTTCCCTACGAGCAGTACTTC. The gene calls are TRBV7-9 and TRBJ2-7, with D perhaps matching TRBD1 (6 bases). V was cut by 6 bases and J by 2 bases, with 17 bases left in between. CDR1 SEHNR and CDR2 FQNEAQ come from the germline V gene (reference sequence). The CDR3 extends over 15 amino acids. The whole variable domain, filled in from reference TRBV7-9 and TRBJ2-7, reads DTGVSQNPRHKITKRGQNVTFRCDPISEHNRLYWYRQTLGQGPEFLTYFQNEAQLEKSRLLSDRFSAERPKGSFSTLEIQRTEQGDSAMYLCASSPAGVLPYEQYFGPGTRLTVT.

This clonotype was counted many times. The chain joins TRBV2 to TRBJ1-6, with D uncertain. CDR3 size: 10 residues. Per the germline V gene, CDR1 is SNHLY and CDR2 is FYNNEI. Trimming pared 6 bases from V and 16 bases from J, leaving 10 bases between. CDR3 loop: CASRQAALHF. Here the CDR3 DNA reads TGTGCCAGCAGGCAGGCCGCTCTCCACTTT.

This clonotype showed up many times. The chain employs TRBV11-2 and TRBJ2-5; D might be TRBD1 or TRBD2, each matching 6 bases. This CDR3 contains 16 residues. V lost 1 base and J 4 bases, leaving 16 bases between the germline ends. Germline values: CDR1 SGHAT, CDR2 FQNNGV. The CDR3 protein is CASSLVGASGGETQYF. The CDR3, as DNA: TGTGCCAGCAGCTTAGTGGGGGCCTCCGGGGGAGAGACCCAGTACTTC.

The sample holds many counts of this clonotype. This chain joins TRBV5-5 and TRBJ2-5; the match to TRBD2 covers 13 bases. The germline V gene has CDR1 SGHKS and CDR2 YYEKEE (reference sequence). The CDR3 has 16 amino acids. With V trimmed by 4 bases and J by 5 bases, 8 bases remained unmatched. The CDR3 DNA sequence: TGTGCCAGCAGCACAACTAGCGGGAGGGCCTGGGAGACCCAGTACTTC. Amino acid sequence: CASSTTSGRAWETQYF.

The rearrangement uses TRBV9 and TRBJ1-6; 10 positions match TRBD1. V lost 3 bases and J lost 8; bases outside the gene matches: 2. The germline gives CDR1 SGDLS, CDR2 YYNGEE. CDR3 length equals 14 residues. The CDR3 loop reads CASSAGTGDSPLHF. The CDR3 coding sequence is TGTGCCAGCAGCGCGGGGACAGGGGATTCACCCCTCCACTTT. The whole variable domain, filled in from reference TRBV9 and TRBJ1-6, reads DSGVTQTPKHLITATGQRVTLRCSPRSGDLSVYWYQQSLDQGLQFLIQYYNGEERAKGNILERFSAQQFPDLHSELNLSSLELGDSALYFCASSAGTGDSPLHFGNGTRLTVT.

This clonotype was seen ten or more times. V gene TRBV20-1 combines with J gene TRBJ1-6; D perhaps matches TRBD1 (5 bases). V lost 5 bases, J lost 8 bases, and 16 bases lay in between. Germline-derived CDR1 and CDR2 are DFQATT and SNEGSKA (reference sequence). This CDR3 has 14 amino acids. The CDR3 loop is CSARPSGGDSPLHF. The CDR3 nucleotides are TGCAGTGCTCGCCCGTCGGGGGGTGATTCACCCCTCCACTTT.

This rearrangement joins TRBV7-3 to TRBJ1-4; D uncertain. In germline, CDR1 is SGHTA, CDR2 FQGTGA. V lost 2 bases to trimming and J lost 8 bases, with 15 bases between them. The CDR3 spans 15 residues. The CDR3 loop reads CASSLEAGGQEKLFF. Written as DNA, the CDR3 is TGTGCCAGCAGCTTAGAAGCGGGAGGGCAAGAAAAACTGTTTTTT.

On this clonotype itself: Since no conserved phenylalanine or tryptophan closes the CDR3, a read error is the likely cause. The genes are TRBV12-3 or TRBV12-4 and TRBJ2-2; D remains unclear. V lost 2 bases and J lost 1, with 5 bases in between. This CDR3 region has 14 residues. The CDR3 loop is CASSLTRNTGELFL. Written as DNA, the CDR3 is TGTGCCAGCAGTTTAACCAGGAACACCGGGGAGCTGTTTCTT.

This clonotype was detected many times. The chain links TRBV5-1 to TRBJ1-5; D gene unclear. The V gene's germline CDR1 is SGHRS and CDR2 YFSETQ. Trimming removed 0 bases at V and 1 base at J, with 8 bases between. The CDR3 spans 15 residues. The CDR3 bases are TGCGCCAGCAGCTTGGCTCGACGGAGCAATCAGCCCCAGCATTTT. This gives the protein CASSLARRSNQPQHF.

In the case of this clonotype: Here the CDR3 omits its conserved ending phenylalanine or tryptophan, so a read error is the likely source. The genes are TRBV30 and TRBJ1-1, with a possible D match to TRBD1 (6 bases). The CDR3 has 12 residues. Germline V gives CDR1 GTSNPN, CDR2 SVGIG (reference sequence). The V and J ends lost 4 bases and 6 bases respectively, with 12 bases between them. The CDR3 spells CAWIGGKAEAFL. CDR3 nucleotide sequence: TGTGCCTGGATAGGGGGGAAGGCTGAAGCTTTCCTT.

This chain connects TRBV28 to TRBJ2-7, with TRBD1 as a possible D gene (5 bases). CDR1 MDHEN and CDR2 SYDVKM come from the germline V gene. V shed 10 bases and J shed 6 bases, with 13 bases lying between them. The CDR3 runs 11 residues. The CDR3 is CATRVSFEQYF. CDR3 DNA sequence: TGTGCCACCAGGGTTAGTTTCGAGCAGTACTTC.